These 7 T cell receptor beta chains originate from one sample sequenced in a study of identical twins. One entry per CDR3 protein, called by TCRdb with MiXCR from the 5' RACE reads. The table lists 690,000 or so distinct CDR3 sequences, over 5% of them singletons. Sequencing was done on a sample of naive T cells sorted from blood. Receptors were obtained from a man between 18 and 35 years old in good health.

This clonotype was detected many times. The chain joins TRBV12-3 or TRBV12-4 to TRBJ2-3; 8 nucleotides align to TRBD2. V shed 9 bases and J 4 bases; nucleotides not matched to a gene: 6. This CDR3 comprises 13 residues. In DNA, the CDR3 is TGTGCCAGTACCGGGAGGGCCCCAGATACGCAGTATTTT. It yields the protein CASTGRAPDTQYF.

This clonotype was observed at least ten times. J is TRBJ1-2 and V is TRBV29-1, with D possibly being TRBD1 (6 bases). V was trimmed by 6 bases and J by 7 bases, leaving 15 bases between them. There are 12 residues in the CDR3. The germline CDR1 and CDR2 sequences are SQVTM and ANQGSEA. CDR3 residues: CSVEQGIFGYTF. The DNA for the CDR3 is TGCAGCGTGGAACAGGGTATCTTTGGCTACACCTTC.

This chain connects TRBV27 to TRBJ1-6, with D possibly matching TRBD1 (5 bases). Germline V gene sequence: CDR1 MNHEY, CDR2 SMNVEV (reference sequence). The CDR3 has 18 amino acids. V lost 6 bases, J lost 9 bases, and 27 bases lay in between. DNA of the CDR3: TGTGCCAGCAGCCCCGCGGGGGTAGCGGGGTCGTTAATTTCACCCCTCCACTTT. This encodes CASSPAGVAGSLISPLHF.

This chain links TRBV4-2 with TRBJ1-1; D perhaps matches TRBD1 (5 bases). Germline CDR1 is LGHNA and CDR2 is YNFKEQ. The CDR3 runs 16 residues. V shed 2 bases and J shed 4 bases, with 17 bases lying between them. The CDR3: CASSQKTTGEGTEAFF. CDR3 DNA sequence: TGTGCCAGCAGCCAAAAAACTACGGGGGAAGGCACTGAAGCTTTCTTT.

This clonotype was counted ten times or more. In DNA form, the CDR3 reads TGCGCCAGCAGCTCGCGACTAGCAACAGATACGCAGTATTTT. Protein sequence: CASSSRLATDTQYF. The genes are TRBV5-1 and TRBJ2-3; 7 bases align to TRBD2. There are 14 residues in the CDR3. Germline V gene lookup returns CDR1 SGHRS and CDR2 YFSETQ. The trim removed 3 bases at V and 3 bases at J, leaving 4 bases unmatched.

Only a few counts were recorded for this clonotype. CDR3 coding DNA: TGTGCCAGCAGCCCAGGGACTACGCTCTACAATGAGCAGTTCTTC. Translating it yields CASSPGTTLYNEQFF. The chain employs TRBV7-9 and TRBJ2-1; the match to TRBD2 covers 7 bases. This CDR3 contains 15 residues. Germline values: CDR1 SEHNR, CDR2 FQNEAQ (reference sequence). V lost 5 bases and J lost 3; bases outside the gene matches: 7.

This clonotype occurred many times. V and J are TRBV7-9 and TRBJ1-1; 9 bases map to TRBD1. This CDR3 is built from 15 residues. Per the germline V gene, CDR1 is SEHNR and CDR2 is FQNEAQ (reference sequence). The V and J ends lost 5 bases and 2 bases, in that order; junction bases with no gene match: 6. This CDR3 is CASSKETGGNTEAFF. In DNA form, the CDR3 reads TGTGCCAGCAGCAAGGAGACAGGGGGAAACACTGAAGCTTTCTTT.